This T cell receptor (beta chain) was recovered during a study of cytomegalovirus exposure and HLA in healthy donors. The germline V gene encodes CDR1 PRHDT and CDR2 FYEKMQ (reference sequence). The CDR3 is 14 residues long. Trimming at V came to 4 bases and at J to 8 bases, leaving 8 bases not matched to a gene. Here immunoSEQ multiplex PCR was the method, and the copy in TCRdb shows in-frame clones only, minus some. The sample gives approximately 120,000 clones, 85% to 90% of which show up once; roughly 2.2% is in the top ten. Study results and limitations: Reports described diagnosis of cytomegalovirus status by the classifier as highly specific and sensitive. According to a subsequent analysis, TCR clusters identified in the first cohort showed a tendency to co-occur across the 100 to 150 validation repertoires. The study labeled around 160 TCR beta chains cytomegalovirus-associated.

Notes on this clone: Its antigen is as yet unknown.

The donors belonged to the roughly 130-subject validation cohort, separate from the roughly 720-subject first cohort. Source material: PBMCs. V usage is TRBV13 and J usage is TRBJ2-1; 7 bases are shared with TRBD2. This receptor was taken from a woman between 18 and 29 years old in good health and CMV-seronegative. The CDR3 DNA reads as TGTGCCAGCAGCTGGGGGGGGGTTCGGGATGAGCAGTTCTTC. Its protein is CASSWGGVRDEQFF.